This T cell receptor beta chain was captured by sequencing in a study of shared T cell receptors in the human thymus. This clone was seen a single time. The CDR3 covers 14 residues. CDR1 is SGDLS and CDR2 is YYNGEE in the germline V gene. V shed 3 bases, J shed 2 bases, and the junction held 4 bases outside the gene matches. Method: immunoSEQ multiplex PCR; TCRdb's copy keeps in-frame clones and lacks some. The data show roughly 710,000 clones, 70% to 90% seen once. The data also belong to a second study, concerning human thymus T cells. As that report states: Samples came from healthy Finnish infants during open corrective cardiac surgery. Thymic samples were excised during corrective heart operations. Related studies found that unrelated individuals share highly overlapping thymic repertoires.

Sequencing was done on a sample of thymocytes. The chain joins TRBV9 to TRBJ1-1; the match to TRBD1 covers 7 bases. The receptor's source is a girl under two years old with a congenital heart defect. DNA of the CDR3: TGTGCCAGCAGCGGGACAGGAGTTAACACTGAAGCTTTCTTT. Translating gives CASSGTGVNTEAFF.